Below, one TCR beta chain is given with its context. This clonotype was counted a few times. There is no known antigen for this receptor. There are no base qualities to consult, and no much larger clone falls within one base. According to the germline V gene, CDR1 reads SGHRS and CDR2 reads YFSETQ. Taken from cysteine to phenylalanine, the CDR3 has 16 residues. The kept DNA is CDR3 alone, 48 bases in frame from the first base. Between the V and J ends, shortened by 0 bases and 2 bases respectively, the junction contains 15 bases. The library was built by means of PCR. Data came from an Illumina HiSeq 2500. TCR libraries were prepared with molecular barcoding, using unique molecular identifiers to normalize TCRbeta repertoire quantification. TCRdb cleaned the public reads at Q25 with fastp, built clones with MiXCR and kept in-frame beta chains. Here each entry gathers all rows of one CDR3 protein and keeps the most common genes and DNA. This sample is represented by 330,000 or so distinct CDR3 sequences; 9% to 12% of them were singletons. The biggest ten clones account for 2% to 2.5% of the sample.

The entry originates in a study of T-cell reconstitution after alpha-beta-depleted transplantation in children (TCRdb year 2016). Regarding the research as a whole: T-cell immune reconstitution after TCRalphabeta/CD19-depleted allogeneic hematopoietic cell transplantation in children was quantitatively tracked in the study by means of TCR repertoire profiling.

The source is a human donor who donated a stem cell graft to a child with acute lymphoblastic leukemia. The V and J segments used are TRBV5-1 and TRBJ2-7; 6 matching bases give a weak D call of TRBD2. Material: PBMCs from the stem cell graft donor, obtained from the stem cell graft. The CDR3 region: CASSLEGGDFPYEQYF. The DNA reads TGCGCCAGCAGCTTGGAAGGAGGGGACTTCCCCTACGAGCAGTACTTC.